Listed below are T cell receptor beta chains from one sample, sequenced in a study of T-cell reconstitution after alpha-beta-depleted transplantation in children. TCRdb re-analysed the PCR reads in MiXCR, keeping a single row per CDR3 protein. The top ten clones hold less than 3% of a sample with some 72,000 distinct CDR3 sequences, about 7% of them seen once. The sequencing used PBMCs from the stem cell graft donor, collected from the stem cell graft. The source is a human donor who donated a stem cell graft to a child with acute lymphoblastic leukemia. Each CDR3 is given with its conserved first and last residue. A D gene is named only where the DNA matches it firmly. Size is stated for part of the rows, as once, few or many counts, or as a class when the clone is expanded.

v_call	clone_size	j_call	d_call	cdr3_aa	cdr3_nt
TRBV19	few	TRBJ2-1	TRBD2	CASSRGGYNEQFF	TGTGCCAGTAGTCGCGGGGGCTACAATGAGCAGTTCTTC
TRBV27	few	TRBJ2-7	-	CASSLWGTYEQYF	TGTGCCAGCAGTTTATGGGGCACCTACGAGCAGTACTTC
TRBV5-1	many	TRBJ1-1	TRBD1	CASSSLMGQGSEAFF	TGCGCCAGCAGCTCCCTTATGGGACAGGGGTCTGAAGCTTTCTTT
TRBV20-1	many	TRBJ1-5	-	CSARDSSSNQPQHF	TGCAGTGCTAGAGATAGCAGTAGCAATCAGCCCCAGCATTTT
TRBV6-5	-	TRBJ2-1	TRBD1	CASNKGTASYNEQFF	TGTGCCAGCAACAAAGGGACAGCATCCTACAATGAGCAGTTCTTC
TRBV18	many	TRBJ2-3	TRBD2	CASSTGTSGSADTQYF	TGTGCCAGCTCAACCGGGACTAGCGGGAGCGCAGATACGCAGTATTTT
TRBV11-3	many	TRBJ1-3	TRBD1	CASSSTGAKGNTIYF	TGTGCCAGCAGCTCGACAGGGGCGAAGGGAAACACCATATATTTT
TRBV7-2	many	TRBJ2-1	TRBD2	CASSLRGGTFNEQFF	TGTGCCAGCAGCTTGCGGGGGGGCACCTTCAATGAGCAGTTCTTC
TRBV6-2/TRBV6-3	many	TRBJ2-2	-	CASSPRGLTGELFF	TGTGCCAGCTCTCCTCGGGGTCTCACCGGGGAGCTGTTTTTT
TRBV20-1	many	TRBJ1-5	TRBD1	CSAHGQGNQPQHF	TGCAGTGCTCACGGACAGGGAAATCAGCCCCAGCATTTT
TRBV19	few	TRBJ2-2	-	CASSERGGELFF	TGTGCCAGTAGTGAAAGGGGCGGGGAGCTGTTTTTT
TRBV6-2/TRBV6-3	many	TRBJ2-5	-	CASSWDYQETQYF	TGTGCCAGCAGTTGGGACTACCAAGAGACCCAGTACTTC
TRBV5-1	many	TRBJ2-3	TRBD2	CASTTQGTRTDTQYF	TGCGCCAGCACTACGCAGGGGACTAGGACAGATACGCAGTATTTT
TRBV7-8	many	TRBJ2-7	TRBD2	CASSPSGGEQYF	TGTGCCAGCAGTCCGTCGGGGGGCGAGCAGTACTTC
TRBV10-2	many	TRBJ2-1	TRBD2	CASSESKILPGLAGNQQFF	TGCGCCAGCAGTGAGTCAAAGATCCTTCCGGGACTAGCGGGAAATCAGCAGTTCTTC
TRBV3-1	many	TRBJ2-2	-	CASSRQRAGNTGELFF	TGTGCCAGCAGCCGTCAAAGGGCAGGGAACACCGGGGAGCTGTTTTTT
TRBV7-3	many	TRBJ2-5	-	CASSSGLGIYQETQYF	TGTGCCAGCAGCTCTGGACTGGGTATTTACCAAGAGACCCAGTACTTC
TRBV7-6	many	TRBJ2-3	-	CASSLSGADTQYF	TGTGCCAGCAGCTTATCAGGCGCCGATACGCAGTATTTT
TRBV4-3	many	TRBJ2-5	-	CASSQVLRQETQYF	TGCGCCAGCAGCCAAGTCCTTAGGCAAGAGACCCAGTACTTC
TRBV12-3/TRBV12-4	many	TRBJ1-1	TRBD1	CASSGDRGEAFF	TGTGCCAGCAGTGGGGACAGAGGTGAAGCTTTCTTT
TRBV3-1	-	TRBJ2-3	-	CASSLGSLSSTDTQYF	TGTGCCAGCAGCCTGGGATCTCTTTCTAGCACAGATACGCAGTATTTT
TRBV4-2	many	TRBJ2-3	-	CASSQDGASTDTHYF	TGTGCCAGCAGCCAAGACGGGGCTAGCACAGATACGCATTATTTT
TRBV6-2/TRBV6-3	many	TRBJ2-3	TRBD1	CASSYSWDRESTDTQYF	TGTGCCAGCAGTTACTCGTGGGACAGGGAAAGCACAGATACGCAGTATTTT
TRBV5-5	many	TRBJ2-7	TRBD2	CASSLASGNAYEQYF	TGTGCCAGCAGCTTGGCTAGCGGGAACGCCTACGAGCAGTACTTC
TRBV20-1	-	TRBJ1-1	-	CSAREGGKTEAFF	TGCAGTGCTAGGGAGGGGGGGAAGACTGAAGCTTTCTTT
TRBV12-3/TRBV12-4	many	TRBJ2-1	TRBD2	CASSLELAADEQFF	TGTGCCAGCAGTTTAGAACTAGCGGCGGATGAGCAGTTCTTC
TRBV9	-	TRBJ1-2	-	CASSDEGRSGYTF	TGTGCCAGCAGCGACGAGGGGCGGAGTGGCTACACCTTC
TRBV3-1	many	TRBJ2-6	-	CASSLSVGTGANVLTF	TGTGCCAGCAGCTTATCTGTGGGTACTGGGGCCAACGTCCTGACTTTC
TRBV7-8	many	TRBJ2-5	-	CASSLKQGLWQETQYF	TGTGCCAGCAGCCTAAAACAGGGTTTATGGCAAGAGACCCAGTACTTC
TRBV27	many	TRBJ1-5	-	CASSLRGINQPQHF	TGTGCCAGCAGTTTACGTGGCATCAATCAGCCCCAGCATTTT
TRBV5-1	-	TRBJ2-7	-	CASSLEWGSPYEQYF	TGCGCCAGCAGCTTGGAATGGGGGTCCCCCTACGAGCAGTACTTC
TRBV18	many	TRBJ2-3	TRBD1	CASSPPLGQGSTDTQYF	TGTGCCAGCTCACCACCTCTTGGACAGGGGTCCACAGATACGCAGTATTTT
TRBV5-4	many	TRBJ2-7	TRBD2	CASSPGTSGSGYEQYF	TGTGCCAGCAGCCCAGGGACTAGCGGGAGCGGCTACGAGCAGTACTTC
TRBV7-8	many	TRBJ2-2	-	CASSSAALGPNTGELFF	TGTGCCAGCAGCTCCGCCGCCCTGGGACCGAACACCGGGGAGCTGTTTTTT
TRBV7-6	many	TRBJ1-4	TRBD1	CASSRGRGQELFF	TGTGCCAGCAGCCGAGGGAGGGGGCAAGAACTGTTTTTT
TRBV7-2	few	TRBJ2-3	-	CASSLLRGTDTQYF	TGTGCCAGCAGCTTACTTCGGGGCACAGATACGCAGTATTTT
TRBV2	many	TRBJ2-2	-	CASSQTELGTGELFF	TGTGCCAGCAGCCAGACAGAGTTAGGCACCGGGGAGCTGTTTTTT
TRBV6-5	few	TRBJ1-6	-	CASSYLGQGNSPLHF	TGTGCCAGCAGTTACCTGGGACAAGGGAATTCACCCCTCCACTTT
TRBV5-1	many	TRBJ2-7	TRBD1	CASSPDRGVGFVYEQYF	TGCGCCAGCAGCCCGGACAGGGGGGTCGGGTTCGTCTACGAGCAGTACTTC
TRBV27	many	TRBJ2-7	-	CASAPQGSSYEQYF	TGTGCCTCCGCCCCCCAGGGCAGCTCCTACGAGCAGTACTTC
TRBV4-2	few	TRBJ2-6	-	CASSQQGLSGANVLTF	TGTGCCAGCAGCCAACAGGGCCTCTCTGGGGCCAACGTCCTGACTTTC
TRBV7-3	many	TRBJ1-2	TRBD1	CASSPGTGVYGYTF	TGTGCCAGCAGCCCCGGGACAGGGGTCTATGGCTACACCTTC
TRBV7-2	many	TRBJ2-7	-	CASSFEGSYEQYF	TGTGCCAGCAGCTTTGAGGGATCCTACGAGCAGTACTTC
TRBV5-6	many	TRBJ2-7	-	CASSRTGIYEQYF	TGTGCCAGCAGCCGAACAGGGATCTACGAGCAGTACTTC
TRBV20-1	many	TRBJ2-1	TRBD2	CSAERDGVGDEQFF	TGCAGTGCTGAGCGGGATGGGGTCGGGGATGAGCAGTTCTTC
TRBV7-2	-	TRBJ2-7	-	CASSFISLAADEQYF	TGTGCCAGCAGCTTCATTTCACTAGCTGCGGACGAGCAGTACTTC
TRBV6-2/TRBV6-3	-	TRBJ2-7	TRBD2	CASTRLAGVTYEQYF	TGTGCCAGCACACGACTAGCGGGGGTGACCTACGAGCAGTACTTC